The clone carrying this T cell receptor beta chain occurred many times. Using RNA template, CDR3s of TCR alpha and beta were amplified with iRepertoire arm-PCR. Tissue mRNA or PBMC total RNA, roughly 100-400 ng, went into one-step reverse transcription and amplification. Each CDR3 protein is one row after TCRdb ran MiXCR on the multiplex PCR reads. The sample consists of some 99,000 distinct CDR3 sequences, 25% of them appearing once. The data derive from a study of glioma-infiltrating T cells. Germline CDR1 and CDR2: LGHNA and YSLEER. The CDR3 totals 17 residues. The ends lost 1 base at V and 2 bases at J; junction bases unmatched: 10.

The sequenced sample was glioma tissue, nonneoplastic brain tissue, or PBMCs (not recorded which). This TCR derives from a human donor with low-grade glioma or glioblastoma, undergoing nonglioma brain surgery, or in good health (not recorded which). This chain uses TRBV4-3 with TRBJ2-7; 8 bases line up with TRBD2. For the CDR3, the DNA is TGCGCCAGCAGCCAAGTCCTCGCGGGGGGACCCACCTACGAGCAGTACTTC. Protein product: CASSQVLAGGPTYEQYF.